This T cell receptor beta chain was identified in a study of OX40 agonist ivuxolimab in advanced cancers. For the study at large: Patients got intravenous ivuxolimab at 0.01 to 10 mg/kg every 2 weeks. Three patients responded partially, comprising one with hepatocellular carcinoma and two with cutaneous melanoma.

The germline V gene has CDR1 SGHVS and CDR2 FNYEAQ. The CDR3 covers 13 residues. V gave up 1 base and J gave up 5 bases, with 6 bases separating them. With respect to this clone: As yet, its antigen is unknown.

Data came from immunoSEQ multiplex PCR; TCRdb stores just in-frame clones and leaves some out. In the table there are around 72,000 clones, about 85% of which are singletons. Points from the study as a whole: CD8+ T cells showed, on average, more clonal expansion than CD4+ cells. There was clonal expansion of CD4+ and CD8+ blood T cells by week 6 at 0.1 to 3.0 mg/kg.

The material sequenced was CD4+ or CD8+ T cells sorted from blood, taken in a trial of the OX40 agonist ivuxolimab. The chain is built from TRBV7-6 and TRBJ2-1; D gene unclear. The origin of this receptor is an adult with an advanced solid tumor such as melanoma, head and neck, liver or kidney cancer. In DNA form, the CDR3 reads TGTGCCAGCAGCTTAGGACCCGACAATGAGCAGTTCTTC. It codes for CASSLGPDNEQFF.